A single sample gave rise to the 13 T cell receptor beta chains below, sequenced in a study of T cell repertoires in cytomegalovirus infection (dated by TCRdb to about 2019). Sequencing took place on an Illumina HiSeq 1500. TCRdb ran its own pipeline on the public reads, namely fastp trimming at Q25 and MiXCR clone calling, and kept in-frame beta chains. Records with the same CDR3 protein are collapsed into one entry carrying the most frequent genes and DNA. The sample table holds about 330,000 distinct CDR3 sequences, of which approximately 9.5% were seen once. About 3.9% of the sample is in the top ten clones. The sample consisted of PBMCs. The origin of the receptors is a human donor in good health (CMV status not recorded). Some clones in this sample may be carry-over from other donors' samples.

V is TRBV15 and J is TRBJ1-2; tentatively, D is TRBD1 (6 bases). This CDR3 spans 14 amino acids. Germline-derived CDR1 and CDR2 are LNHNV and YYDKDF (reference sequence). V lost 5 bases, J lost 3 bases, and 13 bases lay in between. This CDR3 reads CATSPSDSYYGYTF. The CDR3 DNA follows: TGTGCCACCAGCCCTTCGGACAGTTACTATGGCTACACCTTC.

The chain has TRBV3-1 and TRBJ2-7; a weak D match, TRBD1 (5 bases). V lost 1 base, J lost 9 bases, and 19 bases lay in between. Germline loops: CDR1 LGHDT, CDR2 YNNKEL (reference sequence). The CDR3 contains 15 residues. CDR3 nucleotide sequence: TGTGCCAGCAGCCAAGTGTCCCAGGGTGCGCAAGGGCAGTACTTC. This gives the protein CASSQVSQGAQGQYF.

This clonotype was detected a few times. The V gene is TRBV28, the J gene TRBJ1-5; D unclear. This CDR3 region has 13 residues. The V and J ends lost 7 bases and 7 bases respectively, with 14 bases between them. Germline CDR1 is MDHEN and CDR2 is SYDVKM. The CDR3 DNA reads as TGTGCCAGCAAGGGAGGCCGTGAACAGCCCCAGCATTTT. Encoded protein: CASKGGREQPQHF. Filled out from reference TRBV28 and TRBJ1-5, the complete variable domain reads DVKVTQSSRYLVKRTGEKVFLECVQDMDHENMFWYRQDPGLGLRLIYFSYDVKMKEKGDIPEGYSVSREKKERFSLILESASTNQTSMYLCASKGGREQPQHFGDGTRLSIL.

This clonotype was recorded a few times. The V and J genes are TRBV7-9 and TRBJ2-3; D not certain. Germline V gene lookup returns CDR1 SEHNR and CDR2 FQNEAQ (reference sequence). The V and J ends lost 6 bases and 5 bases respectively, with 9 bases between them. The CDR3 totals 12 residues. DNA for the CDR3: TGTGCCAGCAGATCGGTCGGAGATACGCAGTATTTT. This gives the protein CASRSVGDTQYF. The full variable domain, with the rest looked up from reference TRBV7-9 and TRBJ2-3, is DTGVSQNPRHKITKRGQNVTFRCDPISEHNRLYWYRQTLGQGPEFLTYFQNEAQLEKSRLLSDRFSAERPKGSFSTLEIQRTEQGDSAMYLCASRSVGDTQYFGPGTRLTVL.

The chain recombines TRBV5-5 with TRBJ1-2; TRBD1 might be the D (6 bases). The CDR3 contains 13 residues. V shed 4 bases and J shed 8 bases, with 15 bases lying between them. The V gene's germline CDR1 is SGHKS and CDR2 YYEKEE (reference sequence). Here the CDR3 reads CASSLLRGFGYTF. As DNA, the CDR3 is TGTGCCAGCAGCCTGCTCAGGGGTTTCGGCTACACCTTC.

This clonotype was counted ten times or more. The genes are TRBV7-2 and TRBJ2-7, with 8 bases fitting TRBD1. The CDR3 is 15 amino acids. Germline V gives CDR1 SGHTA, CDR2 FQGNSA. Trimming cost V 5 bases and J 0 bases; bases outside gene matches: 6. The CDR3 sequence is CASSHGTGSSYEQYF. CDR3 sequence (DNA): TGTGCCAGCAGCCATGGGACAGGAAGCTCCTACGAGCAGTACTTC.

The chain combines TRBV29-1 with TRBJ2-5, with D maybe TRBD1 (6 bases). Germline lookup yields CDR1 SQVTM and CDR2 ANQGSEA. The CDR3 contains 12 residues. Between the trimmed V and J ends, which lost 6 bases and 4 bases, there was a span of 12 bases. CDR3 residues: CSVSRGGETQYF. For the CDR3, the DNA is TGCAGCGTCTCCAGGGGCGGAGAGACCCAGTACTTC.

In its sample, this clonotype was seen many times. V is TRBV4-3 and J is TRBJ1-5; no clear D gene. Trimming took 0 bases from V and 8 from J, leaving 14 bases between them. CDR1 and CDR2 (germline): LGHNA, YSLEER. The CDR3 contains 15 residues. CDR3 bases: TGCGCCAGCAGCCAAGATAGATACCGGGAAGAGCCCCAGCATTTT. This codes for CASSQDRYREEPQHF.

This clonotype was counted only a few times. The chain employs TRBV7-9 and TRBJ2-7, with 7 bases aligning to TRBD1. CDR3 length: 16 amino acids. The trim removed 1 base at V and 1 base at J, leaving 7 bases unmatched. Per the germline V gene, CDR1 is SEHNR and CDR2 is FQNEAQ (reference sequence). DNA for the CDR3: TGTGCCAGCAGCTTAGAAGAGGGGGCGGTTTCCTACGAGCAGTACTTC. This codes for CASSLEEGAVSYEQYF.

The J gene is TRBJ2-7, the V gene TRBV4-1; 9 bases agree with TRBD2. Germline loops: CDR1 MGHRA, CDR2 YSYEKL. This CDR3 has 14 residues. J lost 6 bases, V lost 4 bases, and 7 bases had no gene match. The DNA for the CDR3 is TGCGCCAGCAGCCGCGAACCTAGCGGGATCGAGCAGTACTTC. Translated: CASSREPSGIEQYF.

This clonotype has just a few counts. The chain couples TRBV20-1 to TRBJ2-5; no clear D. With 5 bases removed from V and 5 bases from J, the gap between germline ends came to 15 bases. CDR1 DFQATT and CDR2 SNEGSKA come from the germline V gene (reference sequence). The CDR3 runs to 13 residues. DNA of the CDR3: TGCAGTGCTTCCCCGGTAGGGCTTGAGACCCAGTACTTC. Protein sequence: CSASPVGLETQYF.

This clonotype has more than one count but fewer than ten. This sequence joins TRBV7-8 and TRBJ1-2; TRBD1 is a possible D gene (6 bases). V dropped 5 bases and J dropped 6 bases, with 19 bases sitting between them. Per the germline V gene, CDR1 is SGHVS and CDR2 is FQNEAQ. The CDR3 length is 15 residues. The CDR3 sequence: CASSAQGKGLDGYTF. CDR3 nucleotide sequence: TGTGCCAGCAGCGCACAGGGTAAGGGGTTGGATGGCTACACCTTC. Based on the CDR3 plus reference TRBV7-8 and TRBJ1-2, the full variable domain is GAGVSQSPRYKVAKRGQDVALRCDPISGHVSLFWYQQALGQGPEFLTYFQNEAQLDKSGLPSDRFFAERPEGSVSTLKIQRTQQEDSAVYLCASSAQGKGLDGYTFGSGTRLTVV.

This clonotype was counted at least ten times. The CDR3: CASRTGTGAGGYTF. The CDR3 region has the DNA TGTGCCAGCAGGACCGGGACAGGGGCGGGTGGCTACACCTTC. The chain joins TRBV7-2 to TRBJ1-2, with 10 bases that match TRBD1. Per germline, CDR1 SGHTA and CDR2 FQGNSA. The J segment lost 7 bases and the V segment lost 6 bases, leaving 8 bases of the junction unmatched. CDR3 size: 14 residues.